These T cell receptor beta chains were read from a single sample in a study of shared clonotypes between healthy human individuals. Here immunoSEQ multiplex PCR was the method, and the copy in TCRdb shows in-frame clones only, minus some. This table has roughly 2 million clones, approximately 96% appearing once. Source material: naive CD4+ T cells sorted from blood. These receptor sequences come from a man between 18 and 29 years old in good health. CDR3s include the opening cysteine and the closing phenylalanine or tryptophan. The order of the fields is D gene, clone size, J gene, V gene, CDR3 DNA, CDR3 protein. A D gene is named only where the DNA matches it firmly. Only part of the rows carry a size: once, few, many, or a class if the clone is expanded.

>-|-|TRBJ1-2|TRBV5-4
TGTGCCAGCAGCTTGGAAGGGGAACCCTTCGCTCCTAACTATGGCTACACCTTC
CASSLEGEPFAPNYGYTF
>TRBD2|-|TRBJ2-7|TRBV29-1
TGCAGCGCGGGACTAGCCCCGACCGAGCAGTACTTC
CSAGLAPTEQYF
>-|-|TRBJ1-2|TRBV6-5
TGTGCCAGCAGAATACTCATTGGGGCAGGTGGCTACACCTTC
CASRILIGAGGYTF
>-|-|TRBJ1-5|TRBV4-1
TGCGCCAGCAGCCCACGGACCAATCAGCCCCAGCATTTT
CASSPRTNQPQHF
>-|-|TRBJ2-5|TRBV2
TGTGCCAGCAGTGATCTTCTAGTCCAAGAGACCCAGTACTTC
CASSDLLVQETQYF
>TRBD2|-|TRBJ2-3|TRBV7-8
TGTGCCAGCAGCTTTCCGGGACTAGCGGCAGATACGCAGTATTTT
CASSFPGLAADTQYF
>TRBD1|-|TRBJ2-2|TRBV9
TGTGCCAGCAGCCGGACAGGGGACACCGGGGAGCTGTTTTTT
CASSRTGDTGELFF
>-|-|TRBJ1-1|TRBV27
TGTGCCAGCAGTCCACCTCTCGGCCCACTCGGGAACACTGAAGCTTTCTTT
CASSPPLGPLGNTEAFF
>-|-|TRBJ2-7|TRBV7-2
TGTGCCAGCAGCTTAGGGAGGGACGCCTCCTACGAGCAGTACTTC
CASSLGRDASYEQYF
>-|-|TRBJ1-4|TRBV10-2
TGCGCCAGCAGTGAGTCTTTTAGCGGACCGTCTAATGAAAAACTGTTTTTT
CASSESFSGPSNEKLFF
>-|-|TRBJ1-2|TRBV19
TGTGCCAGTAGTGCCGGACAGTATGGCTACACCTTC
CASSAGQYGYTF
>-|-|TRBJ1-1|TRBV10-3
TGTGCCACCTTAGATGGGCTAAATACTGAAGCTTTCTTT
CATLDGLNTEAFF
>-|-|TRBJ2-3|TRBV7-9
TGTGCCAGCAGCCACCGGGACGGGGGATCAGATACGCAGTATTTT
CASSHRDGGSDTQYF
>TRBD2|-|TRBJ2-3|TRBV11-2
TGTGCCAGCAGCCCTAAAAACCGACTAGCGAGTACTATCACAGATACGCAGTATTTT
CASSPKNRLASTITDTQYF
>TRBD1|-|TRBJ2-7|TRBV5-1
TGCGCCAGCAGCCTGGGACAGGGATCGTTCGAGCAGTACTTC
CASSLGQGSFEQYF
>-|-|TRBJ1-6|TRBV7-9
TGTGCCAGCAGGTCGCCACAGAATTCACCCCTCCACTTT
CASRSPQNSPLHF
>-|-|TRBJ1-6|TRBV18
TGTGCCAGCTCACCCAACAGGGTCGGTAATTCACCCCTCCACTTT
CASSPNRVGNSPLHF
>-|-|TRBJ1-4|TRBV28
TGTGCCAGCAGTTTTGGGGGGGCAACTAATGAAAAACTGTTTTTT
CASSFGGATNEKLFF
>-|-|TRBJ2-1|TRBV7-9
TGTGCCAGCAGTACCCGGGACCGGAATGGGGATGAGCAGTTCTTC
CASSTRDRNGDEQFF
>-|-|TRBJ1-1|TRBV18
TGTGCCAGCTCACCCGAGGTGAACACTGAAGCTTTCTTT
CASSPEVNTEAFF
>-|once|TRBJ2-1|TRBV7-2
TGTGCCAGCAGCTTACTGATGGCGGGCGATGAGCAGTTCTTC
CASSLLMAGDEQFF
>-|-|TRBJ1-4|TRBV7-9
TGTGCCAGTTCTCGCACTAATGAAAAACTGTTTTTT
CASSRTNEKLFF
>TRBD1|-|TRBJ1-3|TRBV6-6
TGTGCCAGCAGTCACAGACAGGGGTGGGAAAACACCATATATTTT
CASSHRQGWENTIYF
>-|-|TRBJ2-3|TRBV6-1
TGTGCCAGCAGTGAAAGGTCCCGGGGACATACGCAGTATTTT
CASSERSRGHTQYF
>-|-|TRBJ1-2|TRBV19
TGTGCCAGTAGTCCTAGACTCCGGGACGGCACTAACTATGGCTACACCTTC
CASSPRLRDGTNYGYTF
>-|-|TRBJ1-3|TRBV9
TGTGCCAGCAGCGTAGGTGGGGGGAATGGAAACACCATATATTTT
CASSVGGGNGNTIYF
>TRBD1|-|TRBJ2-2|TRBV5-1
TGCGCCAGCAGCCCTCCCGGGACAGGGGGTCGAGGCACCGGGGAGCTGTTTTTT
CASSPPGTGGRGTGELFF
>-|-|TRBJ2-7|TRBV7-2
TGTGCCAGCAGCGTAGGAAAGGACGAGCAGTACTTC
CASSVGKDEQYF
>TRBD1|-|TRBJ1-2|TRBV6-5
TGTGCCAGCAGTTCGGACAGGGTTGGCGGCTACACCTTC
CASSSDRVGGYTF
>-|-|TRBJ2-7|TRBV7-2
TGTGCCAGCAGCTCCCGTGGGGGCACCTACGAGCAGTACTTC
CASSSRGGTYEQYF
>-|-|TRBJ1-4|TRBV5-5
TGTGCCAGCAGCTTATCCCAGCGGGATAATGAAAAACTGTTTTTT
CASSLSQRDNEKLFF
>TRBD1|-|TRBJ2-5|TRBV5-4
TGTGCCAGCAGCTTTCAGGGGGCAGGGGAAGAGACCCAGTACTTC
CASSFQGAGEETQYF